A selection of T cell receptor beta chains follows, all from one sample in a study of T cell responses to AZD1222 COVID-19 vaccine. This table comes from immunoSEQ multiplex PCR, and its TCRdb copy is limited to in-frame clones, with some not included. The sample lists 66,000 or so clones; more than 85% were seen once. The sequencing here drew on peripheral blood, taken on day 0 of AZD1222 vaccination. The receptors originated from an adult in good health. CDR3s include the opening cysteine and the closing phenylalanine or tryptophan.

V gene: TRBV5-1; CDR3 protein: CASSPDPSEQYF
V gene: TRBV28; CDR3 protein: CASSLSSGGGTEAFF
V gene: TRBV28; CDR3 protein: CASQDPTSSGNTIYF
V gene: TRBV5-1; CDR3 protein: CASSPTGTGDTIYF
V gene: TRBV6-5; CDR3 protein: CASSYAKAGPNEKLFF
V gene: TRBV28; CDR3 protein: CASSLGINYGYTF
V gene: TRBV29-1; CDR3 protein: CSVGTGSGTEAFF
V gene: TRBV6-1; CDR3 protein: CASSEWDSEQFF
V gene: TRBV3-1/TRBV3-2; CDR3 protein: CASSQPRTGGWNSPLHF
V gene: TRBV19; CDR3 protein: CASSRQGASSYEQYF
V gene: TRBV10-2; CDR3 protein: CASSEHKRTFEQYF
V gene: TRBV30; CDR3 protein: CAWSLSGAGDTQYF
V gene: TRBV2; CDR3 protein: CASSEALAEQYF
V gene: TRBV5-4; CDR3 protein: CASSLPNGEAFF
V gene: TRBV5-1; CDR3 protein: CASSLEGVRSSYEQYF
V gene: TRBV16; CDR3 protein: CASSQYHEQYF
V gene: TRBV28; CDR3 protein: CASSSSPGVHGYTF
V gene: TRBV30; CDR3 protein: CAWSVAGGSYNEQFF
V gene: TRBV19; CDR3 protein: CASSGSTGNEYEQYF
V gene: TRBV6-1; CDR3 protein: CASSETQGTYGYTF
V gene: TRBV5-1; CDR3 protein: CASSLGPSTDTQYF
V gene: TRBV19; CDR3 protein: CASSMFGSRNTEAFF
V gene: TRBV15; CDR3 protein: CATRESNEQFF
V gene: TRBV19; CDR3 protein: CASSRSGLAGDGTDTQYF
V gene: TRBV30; CDR3 protein: CAWSVLLAGGADTQYF
V gene: TRBV27; CDR3 protein: CASSLRGTGGRNQPQHF